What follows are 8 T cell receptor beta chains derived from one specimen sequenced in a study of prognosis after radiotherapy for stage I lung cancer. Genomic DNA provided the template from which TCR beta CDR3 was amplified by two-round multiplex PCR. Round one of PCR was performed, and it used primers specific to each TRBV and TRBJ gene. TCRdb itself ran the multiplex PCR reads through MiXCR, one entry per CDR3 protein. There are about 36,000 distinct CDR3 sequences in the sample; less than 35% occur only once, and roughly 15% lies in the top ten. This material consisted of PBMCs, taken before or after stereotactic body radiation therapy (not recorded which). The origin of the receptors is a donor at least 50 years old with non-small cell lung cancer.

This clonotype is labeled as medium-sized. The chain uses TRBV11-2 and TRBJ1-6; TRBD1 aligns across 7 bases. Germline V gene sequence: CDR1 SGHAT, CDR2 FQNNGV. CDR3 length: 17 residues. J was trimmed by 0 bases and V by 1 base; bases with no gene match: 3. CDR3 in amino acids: CASSLVAGGSYNSPLHF. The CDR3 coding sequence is TGTGCCAGCAGCTTAGTTGCAGGGGGCTCCTATAATTCACCCCTCCACTTT.

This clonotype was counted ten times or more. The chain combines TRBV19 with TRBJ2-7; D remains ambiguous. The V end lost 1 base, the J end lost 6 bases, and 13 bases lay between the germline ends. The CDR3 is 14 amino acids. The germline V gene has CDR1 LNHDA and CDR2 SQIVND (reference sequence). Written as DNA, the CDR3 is TGTGCCAGTAGTATAGCGGGCGAAGTTTCCGAGCAGTACTTC. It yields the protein CASSIAGEVSEQYF.

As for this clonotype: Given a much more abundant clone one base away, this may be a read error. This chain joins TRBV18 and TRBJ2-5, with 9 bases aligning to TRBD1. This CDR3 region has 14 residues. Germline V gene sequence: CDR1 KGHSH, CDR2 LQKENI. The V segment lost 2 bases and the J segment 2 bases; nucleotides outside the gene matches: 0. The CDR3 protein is CASSPDRGQETQYF. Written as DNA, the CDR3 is TGTGCCAGCTCACCAGACAGGGGGCAAGAGACCCAGTACTTC.

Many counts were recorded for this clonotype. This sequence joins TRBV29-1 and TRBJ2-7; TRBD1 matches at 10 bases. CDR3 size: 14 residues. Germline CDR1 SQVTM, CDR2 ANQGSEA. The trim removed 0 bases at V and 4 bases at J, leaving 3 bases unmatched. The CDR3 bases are TGCAGCGTTGAAGAACGGGACAGGGGTTACGAGCAGTACTTC. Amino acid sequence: CSVEERDRGYEQYF.

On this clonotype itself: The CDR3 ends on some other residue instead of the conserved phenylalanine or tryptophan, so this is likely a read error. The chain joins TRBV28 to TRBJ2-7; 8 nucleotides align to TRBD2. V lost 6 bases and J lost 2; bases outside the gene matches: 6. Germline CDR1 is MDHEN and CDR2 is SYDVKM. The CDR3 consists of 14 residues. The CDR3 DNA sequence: TGTGCCAGCAGCTCGGGGGGGACCCCCTACGAGCAGTACCTC. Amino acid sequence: CASSSGGTPYEQYL.

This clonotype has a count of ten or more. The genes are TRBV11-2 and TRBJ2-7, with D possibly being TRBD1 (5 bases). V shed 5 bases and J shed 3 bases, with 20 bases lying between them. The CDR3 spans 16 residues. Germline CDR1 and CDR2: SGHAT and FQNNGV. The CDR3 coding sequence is TGTGCCAGCAGCGCTCGAACGGGCGGACATCGCTACGAGCAGTACTTC. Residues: CASSARTGGHRYEQYF.

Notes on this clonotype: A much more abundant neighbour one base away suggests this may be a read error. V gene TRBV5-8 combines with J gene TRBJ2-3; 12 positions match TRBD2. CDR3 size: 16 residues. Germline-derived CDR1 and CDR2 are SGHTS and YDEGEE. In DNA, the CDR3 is TGTGCCAGCAGCTTGATGGGACTAGCGGGCACAGATACGCATTATTTT. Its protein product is CASSLMGLAGTDTHYF.

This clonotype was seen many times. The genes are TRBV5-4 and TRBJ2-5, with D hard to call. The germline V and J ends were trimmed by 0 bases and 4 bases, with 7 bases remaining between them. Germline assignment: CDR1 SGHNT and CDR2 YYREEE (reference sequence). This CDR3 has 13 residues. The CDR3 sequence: CASSLGVPETQYF. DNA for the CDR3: TGTGCCAGCAGCTTGGGGGTCCCAGAGACCCAGTACTTC.